The clone carrying this TCR beta chain was observed a handful of times. Study processing details: Amplified reference gene primers provided the basis for estimating nucleated cell counts. Using immunoSEQ multiplex PCR, the repertoire was profiled, and TCRdb retains in-frame clones only, with some absent. That table is the source of V, J and clone size, and D and trimming were worked out from the DNA. The repertoire has about 36,000 clones, approximately 80% of them found once; the top ten carry roughly 2%. The CDR3 loop spans 13 amino acids. V trimming: 6 bases; J trimming: 6 bases; junction bases outside the gene matches: 7. Germline V gene data show CDR1 as LGHNT and CDR2 as FRNRAP. The data derive from a study of blood T cell repertoires in COVID-19. Study overall: Sample material is recorded as cDNA or gDNA derived from T cells, B-cell-depleted T cells, or PBMCs.

This rearrangement joins TRBV12-5 to TRBJ1-2; 7 bases are shared with TRBD1. What was sequenced was peripheral blood. The TCR sequence derives from a man aged 55 to 70 with active COVID-19. DNA for the CDR3: TGTGCTAGTGGCTCCGACAGGGTCGATGGCTACACCTTC. As protein: CASGSDRVDGYTF.